The 30 T cell receptor beta chains in this list originate from one sample, sequenced in a study of cytomegalovirus exposure and HLA in healthy donors. PCR employed 60 Vbeta and 13 Jbeta primers. Assay used: immunoSEQ multiplex PCR; TCRdb lists only in-frame clones, some missing. The repertoire holds over 150,000 clones, with 65% to 85% as singletons. Specimen: PBMCs. The origin of the receptors is a woman in her forties or fifties in good health and CMV-seropositive.

The chain employs TRBV5-1 and TRBJ2-6, with D possibly being TRBD2 (7 bases). Germline CDR1 is SGHRS and CDR2 is YFSETQ. This CDR3 has 19 amino acids. Trimming removed 3 bases from V and 1 base from J, with 20 bases in between. Here the CDR3 reads CASSWPRGAPGSGANVLTF. The CDR3 bases are TGCGCCAGCAGCTGGCCCCGGGGGGCGCCGGGTTCTGGGGCCAACGTCCTGACTTTC.

The CDR3 loop is CASRGTANSYEQYF. The CDR3 region has the DNA TGTGCCAGCAGGGGGACAGCGAACTCCTACGAGCAGTACTTC. The genes are TRBV2 and TRBJ2-7, with 7 bases fitting TRBD1. CDR1 SNHLY and CDR2 FYNNEI come from the germline V gene. V shed 6 bases, J shed 0 bases, and the junction held 5 bases outside the gene matches. The CDR3 has 14 amino acids. Together with reference TRBV2 and TRBJ2-7, the CDR3 gives the full variable domain: EPEVTQTPSHQVTQMGQEVILRCVPISNHLYFYWYRQILGQKVEFLVSFYNNEISEKSEIFDDQFSVERPDGSNFTLKIRSTKLEDSAMYFCASRGTANSYEQYFGPGTRLTVT.

The V gene is TRBV25-1, the J gene TRBJ1-6, with TRBD1 identical over 9 bases. The junction had 16 bases not matched to a gene; V was cut back by 9 bases and J by 4 bases. The CDR3 consists of 18 residues. Germline V gives CDR1 MGHDK, CDR2 SYGVNS. This CDR3 reads CASRRGPGQGGYNSPLHF. The CDR3 nucleotides are TGTGCCAGTCGGAGGGGACCGGGACAGGGAGGGTATAATTCACCCCTCCACTTT.

The chain is built from TRBV5-8 and TRBJ2-3; D is ambiguous. The CDR3 consists of 13 residues. V lost 0 bases to trimming and J lost 10 bases, with 12 bases between them. Germline CDR1 is SGHTS and CDR2 is YDEGEE. The chain's CDR3 is CASSLVSPSSQYF. The CDR3 coding sequence is TGTGCCAGCAGCTTGGTCTCCCCCAGTTCGCAGTATTTT. The entire variable domain, with the rest obtained from reference TRBV5-8 and TRBJ2-3, is as follows: EAGVTQSPTHLIKTRGQQATLRCSPISGHTSVYWYQQALGLGLQFLLWYDEGEERNRGNFPPRFSGRQFPNYSSELNVNALELEDSALYLCASSLVSPSSQYFGPGTRLTVL.

The rearrangement links TRBV5-4 to TRBJ1-2; 7 bases align to TRBD1. The germline V gene encodes CDR1 SGHNT and CDR2 YYREEE (reference sequence). The CDR3 length is 15 residues. The junction had 7 bases not matched to a gene; V was cut back by 4 bases and J by 1 base. CDR3 in amino acids: CASSPGRGVNYGYTF. The DNA of the CDR3 is TGTGCCAGCAGCCCCGGCAGGGGGGTTAACTATGGCTACACCTTC.

J is TRBJ1-2 and V is TRBV5-1, with 9 nucleotides matching TRBD1. The J segment lost 2 bases and the V segment lost 5 bases, leaving 7 bases of the junction unmatched. This CDR3 region has 15 residues. The V gene's germline CDR1 is SGHRS and CDR2 YFSETQ. CDR3 loop: CASRWGTGLNYGYTF. The CDR3 bases are TGCGCCAGCAGATGGGGGACAGGGCTGAACTATGGCTACACCTTC.

The chain employs TRBV19 and TRBJ2-1; TRBD2 aligns across 13 bases. The V gene's germline CDR1 is LNHDA and CDR2 SQIVND (reference sequence). Unmatched junction bases numbered 2, after V lost 3 bases and J lost 6 bases. The CDR3 covers 15 residues. The CDR3 coding sequence is TGTGCCAGTAGTATGACTAGCGGGGGGTTCAATGAGCAGTTCTTC. The encoded protein is CASSMTSGGFNEQFF.

CDR3 sequence: CASSRVEVTEAFF. As DNA, the CDR3 is TGCGCCAGCAGCCGCGTCGAGGTCACTGAAGCTTTCTTT. The chain is built from TRBV4-1 and TRBJ1-1; unclear D gene. The germline V gene encodes CDR1 MGHRA and CDR2 YSYEKL. V was trimmed by 4 bases and J by 4 bases, leaving 10 bases between them. This CDR3 has 13 residues.

The J gene is TRBJ1-1, the V gene TRBV4-1; 7 bases match TRBD1. The germline CDR1 and CDR2 sequences are MGHRA and YSYEKL. This CDR3 spans 15 amino acids. J lost 4 bases, V lost 2 bases, and 7 bases had no gene match. The CDR3 is CASSQQKTGPTEAFF. The CDR3, as DNA: TGCGCCAGCAGCCAACAAAAGACAGGGCCCACTGAAGCTTTCTTT.

This chain joins TRBV4-1 and TRBJ1-1; D is undetermined. Germline CDR1 MGHRA, CDR2 YSYEKL. The CDR3 has 15 residues. The V end was cut by 1 base, the J end by 5 bases, with 14 bases between. The CDR3, as DNA: TGCGCCAGCAGCCAAGGCTCGGGTGCTAGGACTGAAGCTTTCTTT. It is translated as CASSQGSGARTEAFF.

The V gene is TRBV18, the J gene TRBJ1-1, with D unresolved. CDR3 length: 15 residues. Germline CDR1 reads KGHSH; CDR2 reads LQKENI. Trimming stripped 3 bases from V and 4 bases from J, with 15 bases between. CDR3: CASSPLGDSRTEAFF. The CDR3 DNA reads TGTGCCAGCTCACCCCTCGGGGATTCTCGCACTGAAGCTTTCTTT. The full variable domain, with the rest looked up from reference TRBV18 and TRBJ1-1, is NAGVMQNPRHLVRRRGQEARLRCSPMKGHSHVYWYRQLPEEGLKFMVYLQKENIIDESGMPKERFSAEFPKEGPSILRIQQVVRGDSAAYFCASSPLGDSRTEAFFGQGTRLTVV.

The gene calls are TRBV7-6 and TRBJ2-7; TRBD1 might be the D (5 bases). CDR3 size: 14 residues. Trimming removed 1 base from V and 6 bases from J, with 13 bases in between. Germline-derived CDR1 and CDR2 are SGHVS and FNYEAQ. The CDR3 protein is CASSLVSRDGEQYF. CDR3 DNA: TGTGCCAGCAGCTTAGTGTCCAGGGATGGCGAGCAGTACTTC.

The chain employs TRBV19 and TRBJ2-7; D is perhaps TRBD1 (5 bases). In germline, CDR1 is LNHDA, CDR2 SQIVND (reference sequence). V shed 6 bases and J shed 3 bases, with 15 bases lying between them. This CDR3 comprises 14 residues. Here the CDR3 DNA reads TGTGCCAGTAGCATAAACGGACAAATCTACGAGCAGTACTTC. This sequence encodes CASSINGQIYEQYF.

V is TRBV6-5 and J is TRBJ1-5; D might be TRBD1 (6 bases). Trimming stripped 10 bases from V and 7 bases from J, with 17 bases between. Germline loops: CDR1 MNHEY, CDR2 SVGAGI. The CDR3 is 13 residues long. CDR3 in DNA: TGTGCCACCGCCGGACAGAGCGGACAGCCCCAGCATTTT. It translates to CATAGQSGQPQHF.

This chain connects TRBV18 to TRBJ2-1, with 9 bases fitting TRBD2. Losses at the gene ends were 4 bases for V and 4 bases for J; bases not matched to a gene: 5. The CDR3 contains 15 residues. Germline V gene sequence: CDR1 KGHSH, CDR2 LQKENI. Written as DNA, the CDR3 is TGTGCCAGCTCACAACTAGCGGGCATATACAATGAGCAGTTCTTC. This translates into CASSQLAGIYNEQFF.

J is TRBJ2-1 and V is TRBV2, with D possibly being TRBD1 (7 bases). The CDR3 covers 15 residues. Deletions cut 5 bases from V and 6 bases from J, with 17 bases between. Germline V gene data show CDR1 as SNHLY and CDR2 as FYNNEI. CDR3 sequence reads: CASSSGGGPFNEQFF. The CDR3 DNA sequence: TGTGCCAGCAGTTCCGGAGGGGGCCCATTCAATGAGCAGTTCTTC.

The chain is built from TRBV11-3 and TRBJ2-2, with a possible D match to TRBD1 (6 bases). Germline V gives CDR1 SGHNT, CDR2 YENEEA. The germline V and J ends were trimmed by 3 bases and 5 bases, with 7 bases remaining between them. This CDR3 spans 13 amino acids. This CDR3 is CASSFQGTGELFF. In DNA, the CDR3 is TGTGCCAGCAGCTTCCAGGGGACCGGGGAGCTGTTTTTT.

The V call is TRBV11-2, the J call TRBJ2-1, with D possibly TRBD1 on 6 matching bases. The CDR3 runs to 14 residues. Germline assignment: CDR1 SGHAT and CDR2 FQNNGV. With 4 bases removed from V and 6 bases from J, the gap between germline ends came to 13 bases. The CDR3 reads CASSSWTELNEQFF. CDR3 in DNA: TGTGCCAGCAGCTCCTGGACAGAACTCAATGAGCAGTTCTTC. Supplemented by reference TRBV11-2 and TRBJ2-1, the full variable domain reads EAGVAQSPRYKIIEKRQSVAFWCNPISGHATLYWYQQILGQGPKLLIQFQNNGVVDDSQLPKDRFSAERLKGVDSTLKIQPAKLEDSAVYLCASSSWTELNEQFFGPGTRLTVL.

The chain recombines TRBV5-1 with TRBJ1-1; no clear D gene. V shed 0 bases and J shed 2 bases, with 5 bases lying between them. This CDR3 has 13 amino acids. Germline loops: CDR1 SGHRS, CDR2 YFSETQ. CDR3 residues: CASSLVTNTEAFF. CDR3 sequence (DNA): TGCGCCAGCAGCTTGGTTACAAACACTGAAGCTTTCTTT.

The chain recombines TRBV11-2 with TRBJ1-4; D perhaps matches TRBD1 (5 bases). The length of the CDR3 is 16 residues. Germline V gives CDR1 SGHAT, CDR2 FQNNGV. Trimming stripped 1 base from V and 6 bases from J, with 15 bases between. The DNA for the CDR3 is TGTGCCAGCAGCTTAGGTGGAGGGGTAGCGGATGAAAAACTGTTTTTT. Translated, it gives CASSLGGGVADEKLFF.

The rearrangement uses TRBV5-1 and TRBJ1-4, with 8 bases aligning to TRBD1. Looked up from germline, CDR1 is SGHRS and CDR2 is YFSETQ. CDR3 length: 16 residues. The ends lost 2 bases at V and 7 bases at J; junction bases unmatched: 10. The CDR3 DNA sequence: TGCGCCAGCAGCTTTAGGACAGGGCAAATTATTGAAAAACTGTTTTTT. Translated: CASSFRTGQIIEKLFF.

This chain joins TRBV18 and TRBJ1-4; TRBD1 matches 7 bases. Trimming cost V 1 base and J 4 bases; bases outside gene matches: 3. The CDR3 runs 15 residues. CDR1 is KGHSH and CDR2 is LQKENI in the germline V gene. The CDR3 DNA reads TGTGCCAGCTCACCACTGACAGGGAATAATGAAAAACTGTTTTTT. Translated: CASSPLTGNNEKLFF. Full variable domain (outside the CDR3, taken from reference TRBV18 and TRBJ1-4): NAGVMQNPRHLVRRRGQEARLRCSPMKGHSHVYWYRQLPEEGLKFMVYLQKENIIDESGMPKERFSAEFPKEGPSILRIQQVVRGDSAAYFCASSPLTGNNEKLFFGSGTQLSVL.

This clone was seen only once. Written as DNA, the CDR3 is TGTGCTAGTGGTTTAGGGACCGGGACAGGGGCAACTGAAGCTTTCTTT. Translating it yields CASGLGTGTGATEAFF. The chain uses TRBV12-5 and TRBJ1-1, with 10 nucleotides matching TRBD1. V lost 3 bases, J lost 5 bases, and 9 bases stayed unmatched. CDR1 LGHNT and CDR2 FRNRAP come from the germline V gene. This CDR3 has 16 amino acids.

The chain employs TRBV27 and TRBJ2-3; TRBD1 might be the D (5 bases). Trimming cost V 6 bases and J 3 bases, with 13 bases left between them. Germline CDR1 is MNHEY and CDR2 is SMNVEV (reference sequence). The CDR3 covers 14 residues. The CDR3 nucleotides are TGTGCCAGCAGGAGGACACCAGGGACAGATACGCAGTATTTT. This codes for CASRRTPGTDTQYF.

The chain couples TRBV28 to TRBJ1-2, with 8 positions matching TRBD1. The V and J ends lost 8 bases and 2 bases, in that order; junction bases with no gene match: 4. The CDR3 consists of 13 residues. Germline assignment: CDR1 MDHEN and CDR2 SYDVKM. In nucleotides, the CDR3 is TGTGCCAGCCGGACAGGGAAGAACTATGGCTACACCTTC. Protein sequence: CASRTGKNYGYTF.

This clone appeared a single time. Compared with germline, one end of the junction differs, possibly owing to a read error. The V and J genes are TRBV7-9 and TRBJ2-5, with D possibly TRBD1 on 6 matching bases. CDR3 size: 12 residues. Germline CDR1 reads SEHNR; CDR2 reads FQNEAQ (reference sequence). The DNA of the CDR3 is TGTTCCAGCAGCAACAGGGAAGAGACCCAGTACTTC. Translating it yields CSSSNREETQYF.

The chain links TRBV5-1 to TRBJ1-2; the D gene is possibly TRBD1 (5 bases). The V end was cut by 0 bases, the J end by 5 bases, with 11 bases between. This CDR3 has 14 residues. The germline gives CDR1 SGHRS, CDR2 YFSETQ. The CDR3 DNA reads TGCGCCAGCAGCTTGGAATTGGGGGGGTATGGCTACACCTTC. Its protein is CASSLELGGYGYTF. Supplemented by reference TRBV5-1 and TRBJ1-2, the full variable domain reads KAGVTQTPRYLIKTRGQQVTLSCSPISGHRSVSWYQQTPGQGLQFLFEYFSETQRNKGNFPGRFSGRQFSNSRSEMNVSTLELGDSALYLCASSLELGGYGYTFGSGTRLTVV.

The gene calls are TRBV6-6 and TRBJ1-5, with D unresolved. CDR1 MNHNY and CDR2 SVGAGI come from the germline V gene (reference sequence). V dropped 6 bases and J dropped 2 bases, with 14 bases sitting between them. CDR3 length equals 15 residues. DNA of the CDR3: TGTGCCAGCAGAACCTACGGGAAGGGCAATCAGCCCCAGCATTTT. Protein sequence: CASRTYGKGNQPQHF.

Details on this clone: Other DNA sequences in this specimen translate into the identical CDR3. The gene calls are TRBV18 and TRBJ1-6, with TRBD1 identical over 8 bases. Germline assignment: CDR1 KGHSH and CDR2 LQKENI. CDR3 length equals 14 residues. After removal of 2 bases from V and 8 bases from J, the junction contained 2 bases not matched to a gene. As DNA, the CDR3 is TGTGCCAGCTCACCAACAGGGGGTGATTCACCCCTCCACTTT. It specifies CASSPTGGDSPLHF.

Only a few counts were recorded for this clone. The rearrangement joins TRBV5-1 to TRBJ2-5; the D gene is possibly TRBD2 (5 bases). V shed 0 bases and J shed 2 bases, with 11 bases lying between them. This CDR3 region has 15 residues. The germline CDR1 and CDR2 sequences are SGHRS and YFSETQ. The CDR3: CASSLAGVLQETQYF. The CDR3, as DNA: TGCGCCAGCAGCTTGGCCGGGGTCCTTCAAGAGACCCAGTACTTC.